The 12 T cell receptor beta chains reported below all come from one sample, sequenced in a study of T cells expressing NK-cell markers. Reprocessing the 5' RACE reads, TCRdb reports a single entry for every CDR3 protein and omits DNA. The table gives more than 250,000 distinct CDR3 sequences; the top ten clones make up approximately 0.42% of it. The specimen sequenced was blood T cells: a sorted CD56 or NKG2C T cell subset, CD4+ or CD8+ T cells, or bulk PBMC T cells (not recorded which). The source is a man aged 18 to 30 in good health.

J is TRBJ1-6 and V is TRBV12-3 or TRBV12-4. The CDR3 covers 12 residues. CDR3 protein: CASSRYESLLHF.

The V and J genes are TRBV6-5 and TRBJ2-1; TCRdb's D call of TRBD2 is untestable without DNA. The CDR3 covers 14 residues. CDR1 and CDR2 from the germline V gene are MNHEY and SVGAGI. This CDR3 reads CASKGVAGNNEQFF.

V gene TRBV19 combines with J gene TRBJ2-1; TCRdb's D gene call, TRBD1, goes unchecked for lack of DNA. The CDR3 covers 15 residues. CDR1 and CDR2 from the germline V gene are LNHDA and SQIVND (reference sequence). CDR3: CASSGAVQSYNEQFF.

The V and J genes are TRBV20-1 and TRBJ2-2; the D call of TRBD2 rests on TCRdb alone, since no DNA is present to check it. The CDR3 length is 15 residues. CDR1 DFQATT and CDR2 SNEGSKA come from the germline V gene (reference sequence). The CDR3 is CSASKPFSGQGELFF.

The V call is TRBV20-1, the J call TRBJ2-3; TCRdb lists TRBD2, though no DNA is available to test this call. The CDR3 contains 14 residues. Per the germline V gene, CDR1 is DFQATT and CDR2 is SNEGSKA (reference sequence). CDR3 loop: CSADGRERTDTQYF.

This chain joins TRBV24-1 and TRBJ1-2; lacking DNA, the TRBD1 call made by TCRdb goes unchecked. CDR3 length equals 13 residues. Germline-derived CDR1 and CDR2 are KGHDR and SFDVKD. CDR3 region: CATSEPGQGSLTF.

The chain has TRBV12-3 or TRBV12-4 and TRBJ1-5; checking the TCRdb D call of TRBD1 is not possible without DNA. The CDR3 has 14 amino acids. The CDR3 sequence is CASFLGGSNQPQHF.

The genes are TRBV4-1 and TRBJ2-1; TCRdb returns TRBD1, unconfirmable since there is no DNA. This CDR3 region has 15 residues. The germline V gene encodes CDR1 MGHRA and CDR2 YSYEKL. This CDR3 reads CASSQEGTGSEEQFF.

V usage is TRBV18 and J usage is TRBJ2-1; TCRdb calls TRBD2, which cannot be checked without DNA. Germline V gene data show CDR1 as KGHSH and CDR2 as LQKENI. The CDR3 totals 17 residues. The CDR3 region is CASSPDEGLAGYNEQFF.

The V gene is TRBV12-3 or TRBV12-4, the J gene TRBJ2-7; TCRdb picks TRBD1, but there is no DNA to check that call. The length of the CDR3 is 13 residues. The CDR3: CASKAGGIYEQYF.

The chain recombines TRBV6-4 with TRBJ2-2; TCRdb names TRBD1, which stays unverified in the absence of DNA. This CDR3 is 15 amino acids long. The germline CDR1 and CDR2 sequences are MRHNA and SNTAGT. The CDR3 is CASSPTGERGGELFF.

The chain has TRBV7-2 and TRBJ2-1; TCRdb gives TRBD2 as the D gene, but with no DNA this cannot be confirmed. The CDR3 spans 15 residues. CDR1 is SGHTA, CDR2 FQGNSA, per germline. This chain's CDR3 is CASSLGVSSGNEQFF.